Listed below are T cell receptor beta chains from one sample, sequenced in a study of blood T cell repertoires in COVID-19. Only in-frame clones appear in the TCRdb table, and some are missing; sequencing was by immunoSEQ multiplex PCR. The repertoire consists of approximately 160,000 clones, with 70% to 90% occurring once and the leading ten covering under 8.5%. The sample consisted of peripheral blood. These receptors came from a woman aged 55-70 years with COVID-19, enrolled during active disease. Both conserved end residues are part of each CDR3. The order of the fields is V gene, clone size, J gene, D gene, CDR3 protein, CDR3 DNA. A D gene is named only where the DNA matches it firmly. Expanded clones are given a class, and other clones once, few, many or no size at all.

TRBV7-3	-	TRBJ1-1	-	CASSLGTQGTEAFF	TGTGCCAGCAGCTTAGGGACACAGGGAACTGAAGCTTTCTTT
TRBV9	-	TRBJ2-1	TRBD2	CASSPWTAGGEQFF	TGTGCCAGCAGCCCTTGGACGGCGGGGGGTGAGCAGTTCTTC
TRBV11-1	once	TRBJ1-1	-	CASSLGSENTEAFF	TGTGCCAGCAGCTTGGGCTCAGAGAACACTGAAGCTTTCTTT
TRBV27	-	TRBJ2-3	-	CASSWRDTGDTQYF	TGTGCCAGCAGTTGGAGGGATACAGGAGATACGCAGTATTTT
TRBV27	-	TRBJ1-2	TRBD1	CASSTRWTGDGYTF	TGTGCCAGCAGTACGCGATGGACAGGAGATGGCTACACCTTC
TRBV5-1	-	TRBJ1-1	-	CASSPQMNTEAFF	TGCGCCAGCAGCCCCCAGATGAACACTGAAGCTTTCTTT
TRBV6-5	-	TRBJ2-2	-	CASSLGRFGELFF	TGTGCCAGCAGCTTAGGGAGGTTCGGGGAGCTGTTTTTT
TRBV19	-	TRBJ2-5	-	CASSIRTDGETQYF	TGTGCCAGTAGTATACGGACTGACGGGGAGACCCAGTACTTC
TRBV24-1	-	TRBJ1-5	-	CATSDSRTENQPQHF	TGTGCCACCAGTGATTCCCGGACAGAGAATCAGCCCCAGCATTTT
TRBV6-1	few	TRBJ1-2	TRBD1	CASSDGTGGYGYTF	TGTGCCAGCAGTGACGGGACAGGGGGCTATGGCTACACCTTC
TRBV9	-	TRBJ2-1	-	CASSLRSGDSSYNEQFF	TGTGCCAGCAGCCTACGTAGCGGGGACAGCTCCTACAATGAGCAGTTCTTC
TRBV6-5	once	TRBJ2-5	TRBD2	CASSYSRTSGQETQYF	TGTGCCAGCAGTTATTCGAGGACTAGCGGACAAGAGACCCAGTACTTC
TRBV10-1	few	TRBJ2-7	-	CASSQPGAYEQYF	TGCGCCAGCAGTCAACCGGGGGCCTACGAGCAGTACTTC
TRBV24-1	-	TRBJ2-5	TRBD1	CATSDSSWTGQETQYF	TGTGCCACCAGTGATTCCTCTTGGACAGGGCAAGAGACCCAGTACTTC
TRBV11-2	-	TRBJ2-7	TRBD2	CASSRGTSGRRVGYEQYF	TGTGCCAGCAGCCGAGGGACTAGCGGGAGGCGGGTCGGTTACGAGCAGTACTTC
TRBV18	once	TRBJ2-6	-	CASSPMLSGTGANVLTF	TGTGCCAGCTCACCGATGCTCTCGGGTACAGGGGCCAACGTCCTGACTTTC
TRBV6-2/TRBV6-3	-	TRBJ1-5	-	CASSFGNRANQPQHF	TGTGCCAGCAGTTTCGGCAACAGGGCCAATCAGCCCCAGCATTTT
TRBV3-1/TRBV3-2	-	TRBJ1-2	-	CASSQTGPLYGYTF	TGTGCCAGCAGCCAAACAGGACCTCTATATGGCTACACCTTC
TRBV6-1	once	TRBJ1-2	-	CASSEMGRSSYGYTF	TGTGCCAGCAGTGAGATGGGGCGCAGTAGCTATGGCTACACCTTC
TRBV5-1	-	TRBJ1-6	-	CASSLEFRQINSPLHF	TGCGCCAGCAGCTTGGAATTTCGACAGATTAATTCACCCCTCCACTTT
TRBV7-9	-	TRBJ1-1	-	CASSTTGNTEAFF	TGTGCCAGCAGCACCACAGGGAACACTGAAGCTTTCTTT
TRBV6-5	-	TRBJ1-5	-	CASSQTGHNQPQHF	TGTGCCAGCAGTCAGACAGGCCACAATCAGCCCCAGCATTTT
TRBV7-9	-	TRBJ2-5	TRBD2	CASSFGTSGETQYF	TGTGCCAGCAGCTTCGGGACTAGCGGGGAGACCCAGTACTTC
TRBV28	-	TRBJ1-2	TRBD1	CASRRQGGGSNYGYTF	TGTGCCAGCAGACGACAGGGTGGGGGTAGTAACTATGGCTACACCTTC
TRBV7-6	-	TRBJ2-5	-	CASSPRGLAGETQYF	TGTGCCAGCAGCCCCCGAGGGCTAGCCGGGGAGACCCAGTACTTC
TRBV7-2	-	TRBJ1-1	-	CASSPYTSEAFF	TGTGCCAGCAGCCCTTACACCTCTGAAGCTTTCTTT
TRBV7-9	-	TRBJ1-5	-	CASSPNGGGSNQPQHF	TGTGCCAGCAGCCCTAATGGGGGGGGAAGCAATCAGCCCCAGCATTTT
TRBV24-1	-	TRBJ1-1	-	CATRRGNTEAFF	TGTGCCACCAGACGGGGGAACACTGAAGCTTTCTTT
TRBV2	-	TRBJ2-1	TRBD1	CASSELTGGLNEQFF	TGTGCCAGCAGTGAATTGACAGGGGGATTGAATGAGCAGTTCTTC
TRBV6-1	-	TRBJ1-5	TRBD1	CASSEEPPSRGDNQPQHF	TGTGCCAGCAGTGAAGAACCCCCCAGCAGGGGGGACAATCAGCCCCAGCATTTT
TRBV30	-	TRBJ1-1	-	CAWTVATKAFF	TGTGCCTGGACAGTAGCTACCAAAGCTTTCTTT
TRBV3-1/TRBV3-2	-	TRBJ2-5	-	CASSLSGTPETQYF	TGTGCCAGCAGCCTCTCCGGGACACCAGAGACCCAGTACTTC
TRBV27	-	TRBJ1-1	-	CASRSGVNTEAFF	TGTGCCAGCAGATCAGGGGTGAACACTGAAGCTTTCTTT
TRBV5-8	-	TRBJ2-5	-	CAGSLRQGETQYF	TGTGCCGGCAGCTTACGGCAGGGTGAGACCCAGTACTTC
TRBV18	-	TRBJ2-3	TRBD2	CASSPGGSTDTQYF	TGTGCCAGCTCACCGGGGGGGAGCACAGATACGCAGTATTTT
TRBV10-3	few	TRBJ1-1	-	CAISEGLGAEAFF	TGTGCCATCAGTGAGGGACTGGGCGCTGAAGCTTTCTTT
TRBV5-1	-	TRBJ1-1	-	CASSLGAGANTEAFF	TGCGCCAGCAGCTTGGGAGCAGGGGCGAACACTGAAGCTTTCTTT
TRBV3-1/TRBV3-2	-	TRBJ1-1	-	CASSQLGLLNTEAFF	TGTGCCAGCAGCCAACTGGGGCTACTGAACACTGAAGCTTTCTTT
TRBV5-1	-	TRBJ2-2	TRBD2	CASSLDGGGTGELFF	TGCGCCAGCAGCTTGGATGGGGGGGGCACCGGGGAGCTGTTTTTT
TRBV7-9	once	TRBJ1-2	TRBD1	CASSQRTGGDKDYGYTF	TGTGCCAGCAGCCAGCGGACAGGGGGCGACAAGGACTATGGCTACACCTTC
TRBV6-5	-	TRBJ2-3	-	CASSLVGGTDTQYF	TGTGCCAGCAGTCTCGTCGGAGGTACAGATACGCAGTATTTT
TRBV6-6	-	TRBJ1-6	TRBD1	CASSTNEGQRNSPLHF	TGTGCCAGCAGCACCAATGAGGGACAGCGTAATTCACCCCTCCACTTT
TRBV7-8	-	TRBJ2-1	TRBD2	CASSSGTSKRNEQFF	TGTGCCAGCAGCTCCGGGACTAGCAAACGCAATGAGCAGTTCTTC
TRBV29-1	-	TRBJ1-1	TRBD1	CSGETTGGRNTEAFF	TGCAGCGGCGAGACCACAGGGGGCCGGAACACTGAAGCTTTCTTT
TRBV10-2	once	TRBJ1-1	-	CASRDSSNTEAFF	TGCGCCAGCAGGGACAGCTCGAACACTGAAGCTTTCTTT
TRBV14	-	TRBJ2-7	-	CASSQDAVAYEQYF	TGTGCCAGCAGCCAAGACGCGGTCGCTTACGAGCAGTACTTC
TRBV27	-	TRBJ1-6	TRBD1	CASSLSGTGGSPLHF	TGTGCCAGCAGTTTATCGGGGACAGGGGGATCACCCCTCCACTTT
TRBV12-3/TRBV12-4	-	TRBJ2-2	TRBD2	CASRERGSGELFF	TGTGCCAGCAGAGAGCGGGGGTCCGGGGAGCTGTTTTTT
TRBV12-3/TRBV12-4	-	TRBJ1-6	-	CASSTGSYSPLHF	TGTGCCAGCAGTACAGGGAGTTATTCACCCCTCCACTTT
TRBV12-3/TRBV12-4	-	TRBJ1-1	TRBD1	CASSADRGEAFF	TGTGCCAGCAGTGCGGACAGGGGTGAAGCTTTCTTT
TRBV5-1	few	TRBJ1-5	TRBD1	CASSVGQRNQPQHF	TGCGCCAGCAGCGTGGGACAGAGAAATCAGCCCCAGCATTTT
TRBV6-5	-	TRBJ2-7	TRBD1	CASSPTGAGEQYF	TGTGCCAGCAGTCCGACAGGGGCCGGCGAGCAGTACTTC